This TCR beta chain comes out of a study of T cell responses to AZD1222 COVID-19 vaccine. Study observations and caveats: Recipients of two AZD1222 doses showed rising Spike-specific TCR breadth and depth. Along spike, vaccine-associated CD4 TCRs were found throughout, with dominance at 160-218 and 743-854. Nearly half of unique spike-specific TCRs reportedly avoided B.1.351 and B.1.1.7 mutated regions.

A word on this clone: Its antigen is currently unknown.

Trimming removed 4 bases from V and 3 bases from J; junction bases left unmatched: 4. CDR1 SGDLS and CDR2 YYNGEE come from the germline V gene. This CDR3 comprises 15 residues. Profiling relied on immunoSEQ multiplex PCR, and the TCRdb table lists in-frame clones only, not all of them. The sample contains 80,000 or so clones, about 90% of which appear only once. The sample in question was peripheral blood, obtained on day 0 of AZD1222 vaccination. The chain combines TRBV9 with TRBJ1-6, with 7 bases that match TRBD1. The TCR sequence derives from an adult in good health. CDR3 residues: CASSTRQGYNSPLHF. DNA for the CDR3: TGTGCCAGCAGCACCCGACAGGGCTATAATTCACCCCTCCACTTT.